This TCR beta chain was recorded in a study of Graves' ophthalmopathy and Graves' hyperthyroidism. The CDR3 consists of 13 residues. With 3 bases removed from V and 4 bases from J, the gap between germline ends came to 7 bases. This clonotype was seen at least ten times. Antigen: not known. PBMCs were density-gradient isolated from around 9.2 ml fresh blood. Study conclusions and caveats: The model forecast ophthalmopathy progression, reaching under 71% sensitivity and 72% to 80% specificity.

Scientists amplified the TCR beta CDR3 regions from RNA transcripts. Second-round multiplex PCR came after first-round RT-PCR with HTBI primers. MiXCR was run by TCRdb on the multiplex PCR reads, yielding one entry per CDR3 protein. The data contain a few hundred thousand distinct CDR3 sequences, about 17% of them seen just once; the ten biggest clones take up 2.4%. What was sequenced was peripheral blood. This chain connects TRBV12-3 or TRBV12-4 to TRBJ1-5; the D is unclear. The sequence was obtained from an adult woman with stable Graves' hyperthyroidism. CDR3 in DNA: TGTGCCAGCAGTTTCCCCCCTAATCAGCCCCAGCATTTT. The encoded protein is CASSFPPNQPQHF.